What follows are 14 T cell receptor beta chains derived from one specimen sequenced in a study of control samples from healthy donors and cancer patients. Profiled with immunoSEQ multiplex PCR; TCRdb holds only in-frame clones, not every one. The sample comprises fewer than 70,000 clones, about four fifths of which are singletons, and approximately 2.8% rests with the top ten. The sample consisted of PBMCs. These receptors originate from a woman in her forties or fifties with lung cancer.

J is TRBJ2-2 and V is TRBV24-1; perhaps D is TRBD1 or TRBD2 (5 bases each). Trimming stripped 5 bases from V and 5 bases from J, with 14 bases between. The CDR3 has 15 residues. From germline, CDR1 is KGHDR and CDR2 SFDVKD. CDR3 in amino acids: CATSGGAGSTGELFF. In DNA form, the CDR3 reads TGTGCCACCAGTGGGGGAGCAGGGTCTACCGGGGAGCTGTTTTTT.

The chain carries TRBV9 and TRBJ1-1; 8 bases map to TRBD1. The CDR3 is 16 amino acids. The trim removed 2 bases at V and 2 bases at J, leaving 8 bases unmatched. Germline CDR1 SGDLS, CDR2 YYNGEE. The CDR3, as DNA: TGTGCCAGCAGCGTGGGCCCGGACAGGGTTAACACTGAAGCTTTCTTT. It specifies CASSVGPDRVNTEAFF. Variable domain in full (rest from reference TRBV9 and TRBJ1-1): DSGVTQTPKHLITATGQRVTLRCSPRSGDLSVYWYQQSLDQGLQFLIQYYNGEERAKGNILERFSAQQFPDLHSELNLSSLELGDSALYFCASSVGPDRVNTEAFFGQGTRLTVV.

This rearrangement joins TRBV24-1 to TRBJ2-7; no reliable D call. Trimming stripped 3 bases from V and 4 bases from J, with 12 bases between. The CDR3 length is 14 residues. CDR1 is KGHDR and CDR2 is SFDVKD in the germline V gene. This CDR3 is CATSDPRRTYEQYF. Written as DNA, the CDR3 is TGTGCCACCAGTGATCCCAGACGCACGTACGAGCAGTACTTC.

The rearrangement uses TRBV24-1 and TRBJ2-3, with TRBD1 identical over 8 bases. CDR3 length equals 13 residues. After removal of 7 bases from V and 3 bases from J, the junction contained 2 bases not matched to a gene. Germline V CDR1 and CDR2: KGHDR, SFDVKD. The CDR3 sequence is CATRDRVTDTQYF. In DNA form, the CDR3 reads TGTGCCACCAGGGACAGGGTGACAGATACGCAGTATTTT.

V usage is TRBV7-2 and J usage is TRBJ1-6; the D is unclear. The CDR3 consists of 19 residues. Trimming pared 5 bases from V and 0 bases from J, leaving 20 bases between. Germline V gene lookup returns CDR1 SGHTA and CDR2 FQGNSA. The CDR3 loop reads CASSLRANPGSSYNSPLHF. In nucleotides, the CDR3 is TGTGCCAGCAGCCTAAGGGCCAATCCGGGGAGCTCCTATAATTCACCCCTCCACTTT.

Only a few counts were recorded for this clone. The rearrangement uses TRBV10-3 and TRBJ1-5; TRBD1 matches 10 bases. CDR3 size: 14 residues. Germline V CDR1 and CDR2: ENHRY, SYGVKD. Trimming removed 10 bases from V and 9 bases from J; junction bases left unmatched: 12. DNA of the CDR3: TGTGCCAGTGGGACAGGGGCTAGCGGGATGCCCCAGCATTTT. This gives the protein CASGTGASGMPQHF.

This clone came up a few times. The rearrangement links TRBV28 to TRBJ2-5; unclear D gene. This CDR3 has 15 residues. The germline V gene encodes CDR1 MDHEN and CDR2 SYDVKM. Trimming stripped 3 bases from V and 2 bases from J, with 13 bases between. The DNA for the CDR3 is TGTGCCAGCAGTTTTAAGCTCGGACGACAAGAGACCCAGTACTTC. Protein product: CASSFKLGRQETQYF.

The V call is TRBV21-1, the J call TRBJ2-3; the table's TRBD2 call for D was not verified on the DNA. TRBV21-1 is marked as a pseudogene. This CDR3 spans 14 amino acids. In nucleotides, the CDR3 is TGTGCCAGCAGCAAGACGGGGTACACAGATACGCAGTATTTT. This codes for CASSKTGYTDTQYF.

The gene calls are TRBV7-2 and TRBJ1-5; D might be TRBD1 (5 bases). CDR3 length equals 16 residues. The germline V gene encodes CDR1 SGHTA and CDR2 FQGNSA. The V and J ends lost 4 bases and 2 bases respectively, with 15 bases between them. The CDR3 DNA follows: TGTGCCAGCAGCTCAACCCCGACAGTAGGCAATCAGCCCCAGCATTTT. Translated: CASSSTPTVGNQPQHF.

The chain uses TRBV15 and TRBJ1-4; possible D gene TRBD1, 6 bases. The germline V and J ends were trimmed by 3 bases and 4 bases, with 15 bases remaining between them. The CDR3 consists of 16 residues. Germline CDR1 is LNHNV and CDR2 is YYDKDF (reference sequence). CDR3 region: CATSSEQGIINEKLFF. The CDR3 DNA is TGTGCCACCAGCAGTGAACAGGGCATAATTAATGAAAAACTGTTTTTT.

J is TRBJ2-2 and V is TRBV30; 7 positions match TRBD2. The trim removed 4 bases at V and 1 base at J, leaving 12 bases unmatched. The CDR3 spans 17 residues. From germline, CDR1 is GTSNPN and CDR2 SVGIG (reference sequence). This CDR3 reads CAWTNTRGLQNTGELFF. The DNA for the CDR3 is TGTGCCTGGACCAACACGCGGGGACTACAGAACACCGGGGAGCTGTTTTTT.

The genes are TRBV7-2 and TRBJ2-1, with a weak D call TRBD2 (5 bases). The CDR3 sequence is 13 residues long. Germline assignment: CDR1 SGHTA and CDR2 FQGNSA. V lost 7 bases to trimming and J lost 5 bases, with 12 bases between them. CDR3 DNA: TGTGCCAGCACCGTTATCGGGAACAATGAGCAGTTCTTC. Its protein product is CASTVIGNNEQFF.

This chain joins TRBV27 and TRBJ1-2; 9 nucleotides agree with TRBD1. The germline gives CDR1 MNHEY, CDR2 SMNVEV (reference sequence). V lost 2 bases to trimming and J lost 4 bases; unmatched junction nucleotides: 8. The length of the CDR3 is 16 residues. CDR3 bases: TGTGCCAGCAGTTTAGATCCGGGACAGGGTAGCTATGGCTACACCTTC. It specifies CASSLDPGQGSYGYTF.

This clone was seen more than once but under ten times. The rearrangement links TRBV27 to TRBJ1-6; no firm D call. CDR3 size: 12 residues. Trimming left V 2 bases short and J 6 bases short, with 2 bases between. The germline CDR1 and CDR2 sequences are MNHEY and SMNVEV (reference sequence). DNA for the CDR3: TGTGCCAGCAGTTTAGGTAATTCACCCCTCCACTTT. Translated: CASSLGNSPLHF.